A selection of T cell receptor beta chains follows, all from one sample in a study of T cells in Graves' hyperthyroidism and ophthalmopathy. TCRdb re-called the multiplex PCR reads through MiXCR, storing one row per CDR3 protein. Of about half a million distinct CDR3 sequences in the sample, approximately 25% were seen once. The source material was blood. The receptor set was obtained from a woman in her twenties or thirties with Graves' ophthalmopathy. The CDR3 runs from the conserved cysteine through the conserved F or W. The D gene is left open where the match is weak. Size tells how often a clone was seen (once, few, many) or the class of an expanded clone, and some rows leave it out.

CDR3 DNA	CDR3 protein	V gene	J gene	D gene	clone size
TGTGCCAGCAGACCCGGGACAGACACCGGGGAGCTGTTTTTT	CASRPGTDTGELFF	TRBV12-3/TRBV12-4	TRBJ2-2	TRBD1	many
TGTGCCAGCAGTGAAGCGGTATCTGAAGCTTTCTTT	CASSEAVSEAFF	TRBV6-1	TRBJ1-1	.	.
TGTGCCAGCAGTCCTATAACAGGGGCCGACAAGTTCAACTATGGCTACACCTTC	CASSPITGADKFNYGYTF	TRBV28	TRBJ1-2	TRBD1	many
TGTGCCACCAGCAGAGCTCCGGGACTTTACGAGCAGTACTTC	CATSRAPGLYEQYF	TRBV15	TRBJ2-7	.	.
TGTGCCAGCAGTTTACAGGGAGTAAATCTCGGGACCCAGTACTTC	CASSLQGVNLGTQYF	TRBV27	TRBJ2-5	.	many
TGCAGTGCTAGTTTTCTAGCGGGGGCCTACGAGCAGTACTTC	CSASFLAGAYEQYF	TRBV20-1	TRBJ2-7	TRBD2	many
TGCAGTGCTCAGGAGGACAGGGGGCTTGATGGCTACACCTTC	CSAQEDRGLDGYTF	TRBV20-1	TRBJ1-2	TRBD1	many
TGTGCCAGCAGCGGGACGTTCTCTGGGGCCAACGTCCTGACTTTC	CASSGTFSGANVLTF	TRBV6-1	TRBJ2-6	.	many
TGTGCCAGCAGCCCACTCCCGGGAGCCTCTACTAACTATGGCTACACCTTC	CASSPLPGASTNYGYTF	TRBV7-9	TRBJ1-2	.	many
TGTGCCAGCAGTCTTAGGACTAGCGGGAATTACGAGCAGTACTTC	CASSLRTSGNYEQYF	TRBV6-1	TRBJ2-7	TRBD2	.
TGTGCCAGCAGACTCGAGGGGCAAGAGACCCAGTACTTC	CASRLEGQETQYF	TRBV6-5	TRBJ2-5	.	.
TGTGCCAGCAGCCAACGCGGGACTGCGGGTATGGTTGAAGCTTTCTTT	CASSQRGTAGMVEAFF	TRBV11-2	TRBJ1-1	.	.
TGTGCCAGCAGCTTAGGGTCTAGCGGGGGGGCGGACATTCAGTACTTC	CASSLGSSGGADIQYF	TRBV7-9	TRBJ2-4	TRBD2	.
TGCGCCAGCAGCCGAGGACAGGGGGAAAACACCATATATTTT	CASSRGQGENTIYF	TRBV4-3	TRBJ1-3	TRBD1	many
TGTGCCAGCAGCTCACAGGACGTGTCCTACACCTTC	CASSSQDVSYTF	TRBV11-1	TRBJ1-2	.	many
TGCAGTGCTAACCGGGACCTGAACACTGAAGCTTTCTTT	CSANRDLNTEAFF	TRBV20-1	TRBJ1-1	.	.